Given below is one T cell receptor (beta chain) in context. The entry originates in a study of blood T cell repertoires in COVID-19. Turning to the study itself: Sites across the United States, Italy and Spain contributed samples from acute and convalescent COVID-19.

Only in-frame clones appear in the TCRdb table, and some are missing; sequencing was by immunoSEQ multiplex PCR. The repertoire includes over 110,000 clones, about 89% of them detected once, and approximately 10% sits in the top ten. Germline-derived CDR1 and CDR2 are SNHLY and FYNNEI. The ends were cut back, 6 bases at V and 2 bases at J, with 10 bases in the middle. The CDR3 is 13 amino acids. The receptor's source is a man aged 55 to 70 who had recovered from COVID-19. The sample was PBMCs or T cells enriched from blood (not recorded which). This chain connects TRBV2 to TRBJ1-1; tentative D call: TRBD1 (6 bases). CDR3 coding DNA: TGTGCCAGCAGCTCGGACAGAAACACTGAAGCTTTCTTT. This encodes CASSSDRNTEAFF.